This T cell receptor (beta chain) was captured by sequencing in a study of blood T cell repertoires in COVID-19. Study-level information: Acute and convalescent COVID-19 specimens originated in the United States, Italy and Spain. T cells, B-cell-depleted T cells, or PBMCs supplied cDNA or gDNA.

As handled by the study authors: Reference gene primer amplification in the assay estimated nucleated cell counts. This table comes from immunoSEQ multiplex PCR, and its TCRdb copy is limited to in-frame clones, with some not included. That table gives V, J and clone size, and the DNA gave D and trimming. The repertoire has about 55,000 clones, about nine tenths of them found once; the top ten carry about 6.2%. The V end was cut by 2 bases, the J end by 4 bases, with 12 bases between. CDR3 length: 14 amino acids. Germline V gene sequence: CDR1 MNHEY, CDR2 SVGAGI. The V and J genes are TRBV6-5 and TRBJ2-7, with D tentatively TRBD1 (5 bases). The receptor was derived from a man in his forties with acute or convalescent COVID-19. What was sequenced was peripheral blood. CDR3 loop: CASSYRGKGYEQYF. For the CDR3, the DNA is TGTGCCAGCAGTTACAGGGGCAAGGGGTACGAGCAGTACTTC.